What follows are 11 T cell receptor beta chains derived from one specimen sequenced in a study of radiation and T cells in renal cell carcinoma (dated by TCRdb to 2018 to 2021). The sample's time point label, decoded: tumor resected at nephrectomy. What this sample's treatment or condition label stands for: treatment-naive control, cytoreductive nephrectomy. Receptors were amplified or captured by the immunoSEQ multiplex PCR assay. TCRdb provides this immuneACCESS table in a form limited to in-frame rearrangements. Some clones are lacking; in checked studies, under half of them reflect an unresolved V gene, and why the rest are absent is not known. This sample is represented by under 30,000 clones; 45% to 55% of them were singletons. The ten largest make up roughly 20% of the sample. This specimen consisted of tumor tissue, obtained from a patient whose treatment was nephrectomy without radiotherapy. These receptors were obtained from a human donor with renal cell carcinoma.

V and J are TRBV4-3 and TRBJ1-4; 12 nucleotides agree with TRBD1. This CDR3 contains 17 residues. Germline lookup yields CDR1 LGHNA and CDR2 YSLEER. J lost 3 bases, V lost 6 bases, and 8 bases had no gene match. The DNA of the CDR3 is TGCGCCAGCAGTCCCGGGACAGGGGGCTTGGCTAATGAAAAACTGTTTTTT. Translated: CASSPGTGGLANEKLFF.

The J gene is TRBJ1-1, the V gene TRBV27; D gene uncertain. V lost 2 bases and J lost 1, with 11 bases in between. The germline V gene encodes CDR1 MNHEY and CDR2 SMNVEV (reference sequence). The CDR3 covers 15 residues. CDR3 DNA: TGTGCCAGCAGTTTACGCGCCAGGCGGAACACTGAAGCTTTCTTT. Protein: CASSLRARRNTEAFF.

CDR3 loop: CASKHDMNTEAFF. Written as DNA, the CDR3 is TGTGCCAGCAAACACGACATGAACACTGAAGCTTTCTTT. The rearrangement joins TRBV7-9 to TRBJ1-1; D unclear. Trimming pared 7 bases from V and 0 bases from J, leaving 9 bases between. The CDR3 is 13 residues long. Per the germline V gene, CDR1 is SEHNR and CDR2 is FQNEAQ (reference sequence). Drawing the rest from reference TRBV7-9 and TRBJ1-1, the complete variable domain is DTGVSQNPRHKITKRGQNVTFRCDPISEHNRLYWYRQTLGQGPEFLTYFQNEAQLEKSRLLSDRFSAERPKGSFSTLEIQRTEQGDSAMYLCASKHDMNTEAFFGQGTRLTVV.

This chain uses TRBV2 with TRBJ2-7; 9 nucleotides match TRBD2. Trimming took 4 bases from V and 3 from J; bases not matched to a gene: 7. CDR1 and CDR2 (germline): SNHLY, FYNNEI. The CDR3 is made up of 15 amino acids. The CDR3 reads CASSAGRGGLYEQYF. For the CDR3, the DNA is TGTGCCAGCAGTGCCGGGCGGGGGGGTCTCTACGAGCAGTACTTC.

The CDR3 nucleotides read TGTGCCAGCAGCTCCCCAGGGGGTGGCCAGCCCCAGCATTTT. Its translation: CASSSPGGGQPQHF. The chain joins TRBV7-2 to TRBJ1-5, with 7 bases fitting TRBD1. The CDR3 has 14 residues. Germline V lookup: CDR1 SGHTA, CDR2 FQGNSA. The J segment lost 7 bases and the V segment lost 4 bases, leaving 7 bases of the junction unmatched.

The V gene is TRBV5-1, the J gene TRBJ2-6; 9 bases agree with TRBD1. Germline lookup yields CDR1 SGHRS and CDR2 YFSETQ. The CDR3 contains 17 residues. V dropped 4 bases and J dropped 3; count of bases not matched to a gene: 8. The CDR3 loop is CASSHRTGDFGANVLTF. CDR3 DNA: TGCGCCAGCAGCCACCGGACAGGGGATTTTGGGGCCAACGTCCTGACTTTC.

The chain recombines TRBV6-1 with TRBJ2-7, with D possibly being TRBD1 or TRBD2 (6 bases each). Germline V gives CDR1 MNHNS, CDR2 SASEGT. The length of the CDR3 is 15 residues. The V end lost 4 bases, the J end lost 2 bases, and 15 bases lay between the germline ends. The CDR3 is CASSVQGWGAYEQYF. CDR3 in DNA: TGTGCCAGCAGTGTACAGGGTTGGGGGGCCTACGAGCAGTACTTC.

This chain links TRBV30 with TRBJ1-5; 7 bases agree with TRBD1. The CDR3 has 14 residues. The ends lost 3 bases at V and 2 bases at J; junction bases unmatched: 4. The germline V gene encodes CDR1 GTSNPN and CDR2 SVGIG (reference sequence). CDR3 sequence (DNA): TGTGCCTGGAGGAAGGGGACAGGCAATCAGCCCCAGCATTTT. Amino acids: CAWRKGTGNQPQHF.

The V gene is TRBV13, the J gene TRBJ1-2; 7 bases fit TRBD1. The CDR3 spans 13 residues. J was trimmed by 8 bases and V by 1 base; bases with no gene match: 4. CDR1 and CDR2 (germline): PRHDT, FYEKMQ (reference sequence). CDR3 loop: CASSLEGARGYTF. CDR3 nucleotides: TGTGCCAGCAGCTTAGAGGGGGCGAGGGGCTACACCTTC. The whole variable domain, remainder taken from reference TRBV13 and TRBJ1-2, is AAGVIQSPRHLIKEKRETATLKCYPIPRHDTVYWYQQGPGQDPQFLISFYEKMQSDKGSIPDRFSAQQFSDYHSELNMSSLELGDSALYFCASSLEGARGYTFGSGTRLTVV.

The chain recombines TRBV6-6 with TRBJ1-1; D call uncertain. Germline values: CDR1 MNHNY, CDR2 SVGAGI (reference sequence). CDR3 length: 13 amino acids. Between the trimmed V and J ends, which lost 5 bases and 0 bases, there was a span of 7 bases. The DNA for the CDR3 is TGTGCCAGCAGTCCGCTCATGAACACTGAAGCTTTCTTT. It yields the protein CASSPLMNTEAFF.

This rearrangement joins TRBV9 to TRBJ1-3; tentative D call: TRBD1 (5 bases). Trimming removed 0 bases at V and 0 bases at J, with 16 bases between. The CDR3 totals 18 residues. Per germline, CDR1 SGDLS and CDR2 YYNGEE. As DNA, the CDR3 is TGTGCCAGCAGCGTAGGGGGGTCAGGGTCCCGCTCTGGAAACACCATATATTTT. Protein: CASSVGGSGSRSGNTIYF.